This TCR beta chain was profiled in a study of CD8+ T cells in alopecia areata. The sample's treatment: oral pan-JAK inhibitor, 5-10 mg twice daily. Alopecia areata patients gave lesional scalp punch biopsies and peripheral blood samples. Germline loops: CDR1 MGHRA, CDR2 YSYEKL. This CDR3 comprises 18 residues. V lost 1 base, J lost 0 bases, and 17 bases lay in between. cDNA serving as the sequencing template came from extracted, reverse transcribed RNA. Method: immunoSEQ multiplex PCR; TCRdb's copy keeps in-frame clones and lacks some. The sample lists under 200,000 clones; 60% were seen once. The chain joins TRBV4-1 to TRBJ2-3, with TRBD2 as a possible D gene (7 bases). The specimen comprised CD4+ T cells sorted from blood, sampled at week 24, from a patient treated with tofacitinib. The clonotype originates from a human donor with alopecia areata. CDR3 region: CASSQGIVGGASTDTQYF. CDR3 sequence (DNA): TGCGCCAGCAGCCAAGGAATCGTTGGGGGGGCTAGCACAGATACGCAGTATTTT.